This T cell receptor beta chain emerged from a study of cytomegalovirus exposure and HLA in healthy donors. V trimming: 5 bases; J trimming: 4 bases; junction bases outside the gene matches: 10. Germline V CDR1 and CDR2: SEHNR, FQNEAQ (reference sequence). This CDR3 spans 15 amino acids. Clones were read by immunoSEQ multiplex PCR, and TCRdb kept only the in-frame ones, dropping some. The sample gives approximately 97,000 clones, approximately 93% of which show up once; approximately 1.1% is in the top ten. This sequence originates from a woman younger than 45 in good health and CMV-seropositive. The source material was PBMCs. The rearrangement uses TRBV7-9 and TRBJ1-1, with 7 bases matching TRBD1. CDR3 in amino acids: CASSASDRVATEAFF. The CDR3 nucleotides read TGTGCCAGCAGCGCCTCAGACAGGGTAGCCACTGAAGCTTTCTTT.